This section outlines one T cell receptor beta chain sequence together with its context. Its antigen is not identified. The junction and the germline gene differ at one end; a read error may be behind it. PCR used 60 Vbeta primers and 13 Jbeta primers. Profiling relied on immunoSEQ multiplex PCR, and the TCRdb table lists in-frame clones only, not all of them. The data show approximately 150,000 clones, with 80% seen just once and almost 7% held by the top ten. The data belong to a study of cytomegalovirus exposure and HLA in healthy donors. Study-level points and caveats: There were some public TCRs occurring in many donors, but most TCR sequences were rare.

Sequences were obtained from PBMCs. The TCR sequence derives from a young man in good health and CMV-seropositive.

CDR3 coding DNA: TGTGCCGGCAGCCGGGGACAGGGCCAGCAGTACTTC. Translated, it gives CAGSRGQGQQYF. V gene TRBV5-6 combines with J gene TRBJ2-7; 9 nucleotides agree with TRBD1. Germline V gene sequence: CDR1 SGHDT, CDR2 YYEEEE. The CDR3 loop spans 12 amino acids.